Following are 2 T cell receptor beta chains from one sample sequenced in a study of long-term antiretroviral therapy in people with HIV. Runs used v3.0 of the immunoSEQ assay and were done at survey level. Here immunoSEQ multiplex PCR was the method, and the copy in TCRdb shows in-frame clones only, minus some. The sample contains over 25,000 clones, around four fifths of which appear only once. The starting material was unsorted PBMCs, obtained 1.5 years before starting antiretroviral therapy. These receptors all stem from a man between 18 and 35 years old with HIV.

The chain links TRBV2 to TRBJ2-7, with D possibly matching TRBD2 (6 bases). Trimming pared 8 bases from V and 5 bases from J, leaving 10 bases between. Per the germline V gene, CDR1 is SNHLY and CDR2 is FYNNEI. The CDR3 runs 11 residues. The CDR3 nucleotides are TGTGCCAGCCAGGCGGGGAACGAGCAGTACTTC. This sequence encodes CASQAGNEQYF.

This rearrangement joins TRBV13 to TRBJ2-7, with 9 bases lining up with TRBD1. Germline loops: CDR1 PRHDT, CDR2 FYEKMQ (reference sequence). The CDR3 contains 17 residues. Trimming at V came to 4 bases and at J to 4 bases, leaving 14 bases not matched to a gene. CDR3: CASSSKDATGGLYEQYF. The CDR3 DNA follows: TGTGCCAGCAGCTCCAAAGACGCGACAGGGGGACTGTACGAGCAGTACTTC.